Below are 18 T cell receptor beta chains sequenced from a single sample in a study of blood T cells in healthy people across ages. The second PCR ran about 7 to 12 cycles with a sample-barcoded 5' primer and J-beta primers. TCRdb used MiXCR to reprocess the 5' RACE reads, holding one entry per CDR3 protein. The table lists about 730,000 distinct CDR3 sequences, roughly two fifths of them singletons, with around 20% in the top ten. Sequenced material: blood. The receptors shown here come from a woman aged 55-69 years in good health.

This clonotype was observed a handful of times. The gene calls are TRBV20-1 and TRBJ1-2; D uncertain. CDR3 length equals 13 residues. Germline CDR1 reads DFQATT; CDR2 reads SNEGSKA (reference sequence). The V end was cut by 6 bases, the J end by 7 bases, with 18 bases between. CDR3 nucleotide sequence: TGCAGTGCGGGAGAGTGGGGTATAAGTGGCTACACCTTC. It translates to CSAGEWGISGYTF.

The J gene is TRBJ1-5, the V gene TRBV20-1, with 7 bases aligning to TRBD1. The CDR3 spans 15 residues. The V segment lost 2 bases and the J segment 2 bases; nucleotides outside the gene matches: 6. Germline CDR1 DFQATT, CDR2 SNEGSKA (reference sequence). CDR3: CSARIRGQGNQPQHF. In DNA, the CDR3 is TGCAGTGCTAGAATAAGGGGGCAGGGCAATCAGCCCCAGCATTTT.

This clonotype was seen repeatedly, ten times or more. The chain combines TRBV20-1 with TRBJ2-7; 7 bases line up with TRBD2. CDR1 and CDR2 from the germline V gene are DFQATT and SNEGSKA (reference sequence). This CDR3 comprises 13 residues. The V and J ends lost 6 bases and 3 bases, in that order; junction bases with no gene match: 8. Here the CDR3 DNA reads TGCAGTGCCACGCCTCGCGGGAGCTACGAGCAGTACTTC. This gives the protein CSATPRGSYEQYF.

This sequence joins TRBV5-4 and TRBJ2-1; 7 nucleotides match TRBD2. The CDR3 is 15 amino acids. V lost 3 bases and J lost 8; bases outside the gene matches: 11. CDR1 is SGHNT, CDR2 YYREEE, per germline (reference sequence). The CDR3 DNA is TGTGCCAGCAGCTGGGGGGGTGGACGTACGGATGAGCAGTTCTTC. Translation gives CASSWGGGRTDEQFF.

A word on this clonotype: One end of the junction fails to match germline, which may point to a read error. The V call is TRBV7-9, the J call TRBJ2-5; D may be TRBD2 (6 bases). The CDR3 is 13 amino acids. Germline CDR1 is SEHNR and CDR2 is FQNEAQ (reference sequence). CDR3 sequence: CASSPGPPGEQYF. CDR3 coding DNA: TGTGCTAGCAGCCCGGGTCCCCCGGGGGAGCAGTACTTC.

This clonotype has more than one count but fewer than ten. V gene TRBV20-1 combines with J gene TRBJ2-4; D uncertain. This CDR3 comprises 14 residues. The ends were cut back, 3 bases at V and 3 bases at J, with 12 bases in the middle. Looked up from germline, CDR1 is DFQATT and CDR2 is SNEGSKA (reference sequence). The CDR3 nucleotides read TGCAGTGCTAGTTTAGAGCAACTCAAAAACATTCAGTACTTC. Translating it yields CSASLEQLKNIQYF.

The gene calls are TRBV6-1 and TRBJ2-3, with TRBD2 matching over 13 bases. This CDR3 comprises 16 residues. V shed 6 bases, J shed 0 bases, and the junction held 3 bases outside the gene matches. Germline CDR1 reads MNHNS; CDR2 reads SASEGT. The CDR3 DNA is TGTGCCAGCAGGGGGGGACTAGCGGGAAGCACAGATACGCAGTATTTT. Its translation: CASRGGLAGSTDTQYF.

This clonotype was seen ten or more times. The chain uses TRBV5-1 and TRBJ2-7, with TRBD1 matching over 11 bases. The CDR3 consists of 14 residues. Germline CDR1 SGHRS, CDR2 YFSETQ. The J segment lost 6 bases and the V segment lost 3 bases, leaving 5 bases of the junction unmatched. Written as DNA, the CDR3 is TGCGCCAGCAGCTCCGGGACAGGGGGACTCGAGCAGTACTTC. Encoded protein: CASSSGTGGLEQYF. The full variable domain, rest sourced from reference TRBV5-1 and TRBJ2-7, is KAGVTQTPRYLIKTRGQQVTLSCSPISGHRSVSWYQQTPGQGLQFLFEYFSETQRNKGNFPGRFSGRQFSNSRSEMNVSTLELGDSALYLCASSSGTGGLEQYFGPGTRLTVT.

The chain employs TRBV6-6 and TRBJ2-2; TRBD1 agrees at 7 bases. Per the germline V gene, CDR1 is MNHNY and CDR2 is SVGAGI (reference sequence). V gave up 2 bases and J gave up 0 bases; unmatched junction bases: 0. The CDR3 extends over 15 amino acids. The CDR3 region is CASSYGTANTGELFF. The DNA for the CDR3 is TGTGCCAGCAGTTACGGGACAGCGAACACCGGGGAGCTGTTTTTT.

Concerning this clonotype: The junction does not match germline at one end; this may be a read error. The gene calls are TRBV4-3 and TRBJ1-2; tentative D call: TRBD1 (5 bases). The length of the CDR3 is 17 residues. The germline gives CDR1 LGHNA, CDR2 YSLEER. CDR3 DNA: TGCGTCAGCAGCCAAGATGTTAGCCAGGGACGTAACTATGGCTACACCTTC. It specifies CVSSQDVSQGRNYGYTF.

This chain uses TRBV12-3 or TRBV12-4 with TRBJ2-4; 7 nucleotides match TRBD2. TRBJ2-7 matches the DNA end more closely, so the J call is doubtful. This CDR3 comprises 15 residues. This CDR3 is CASSLSLADSYEQYF. In DNA form, the CDR3 reads TGTGCCAGCAGTTTGAGTCTAGCGGACTCCTACGAGCAGTACTTC.

Ten or more counts support this clonotype. This chain links TRBV9 with TRBJ2-3; tentatively, D is TRBD1 (6 bases). CDR1 and CDR2 from the germline V gene are SGDLS and YYNGEE. V dropped 4 bases and J dropped 0 bases, with 9 bases sitting between them. CDR3 length: 14 residues. The CDR3 DNA is TGTGCCAGCAGCCCGAGGGGGAGCACAGATACGCAGTATTTT. Its translation: CASSPRGSTDTQYF.

This clonotype was recorded a few times. This chain uses TRBV5-1 with TRBJ2-6; D possibly corresponds to TRBD1 (5 bases). Germline loops: CDR1 SGHRS, CDR2 YFSETQ. The length of the CDR3 is 16 residues. V shed 6 bases and J shed 0 bases, with 13 bases lying between them. The CDR3 is CASTQKTGSGANVLTF. For the CDR3, the DNA is TGCGCCAGCACCCAAAAAACAGGCTCTGGGGCCAACGTCCTGACTTTC. The full variable domain, in which reference TRBV5-1 and TRBJ2-6 provide the parts outside the CDR3, is KAGVTQTPRYLIKTRGQQVTLSCSPISGHRSVSWYQQTPGQGLQFLFEYFSETQRNKGNFPGRFSGRQFSNSRSEMNVSTLELGDSALYLCASTQKTGSGANVLTFGAGSRLTVL.

The V call is TRBV28, the J call TRBJ2-7; TRBD1 matches at 8 bases. CDR3 length: 15 residues. V trimming: 5 bases; J trimming: 3 bases; junction bases outside the gene matches: 9. Germline V gene lookup returns CDR1 MDHEN and CDR2 SYDVKM. CDR3 DNA: TGTGCCAGCAGTCCATACCTGGGACAGGTCTACGAGCAGTACTTC. It yields the protein CASSPYLGQVYEQYF.

In its sample, this clonotype was seen a few times. CDR3 DNA sequence: TGTGCCAGCAGCCCTACGGAGGGACCCTATGGCTACACCTTC. It translates to CASSPTEGPYGYTF. V and J are TRBV7-9 and TRBJ1-2, with a possible D match to TRBD1 (5 bases). This CDR3 region has 14 residues. Germline-derived CDR1 and CDR2 are SEHNR and FQNEAQ (reference sequence). The V and J ends lost 5 bases and 4 bases respectively, with 14 bases between them.

This chain connects TRBV12-3 or TRBV12-4 to TRBJ1-1, with D uncertain. V was pared by 6 bases and J by 1 base, with 12 bases between. The CDR3 extends over 14 amino acids. CDR3: CASRFGRGNTEAFF. CDR3 DNA: TGTGCCAGCAGATTTGGCCGAGGGAACACTGAAGCTTTCTTT.

CDR3 nucleotides: TGTGCCAGCAGCGCCCCCGGTATAGCAGGGGAGCTGTTTTTT. Protein sequence: CASSAPGIAGELFF. The rearrangement links TRBV5-4 to TRBJ2-2; D call uncertain. Germline lookup yields CDR1 SGHNT and CDR2 YYREEE (reference sequence). The CDR3 loop spans 14 amino acids. Trimming left V 4 bases short and J 8 bases short, with 15 bases between.

As concerns this clonotype: One end of the junction fails to match germline, which may point to a read error. This chain connects TRBV12-5 to TRBJ2-5; 10 bases agree with TRBD1. The J call may be in error: the DNA end matches TRBJ2-7 better. The length of the CDR3 is 14 residues. The germline V gene encodes CDR1 LGHNT and CDR2 FRNRAP. The CDR3 region has the DNA TGTGCTGGTGGTTTGGACAGGGGGGCGGACGAGCAGTACTTC. Amino acid sequence: CAGGLDRGADEQYF.